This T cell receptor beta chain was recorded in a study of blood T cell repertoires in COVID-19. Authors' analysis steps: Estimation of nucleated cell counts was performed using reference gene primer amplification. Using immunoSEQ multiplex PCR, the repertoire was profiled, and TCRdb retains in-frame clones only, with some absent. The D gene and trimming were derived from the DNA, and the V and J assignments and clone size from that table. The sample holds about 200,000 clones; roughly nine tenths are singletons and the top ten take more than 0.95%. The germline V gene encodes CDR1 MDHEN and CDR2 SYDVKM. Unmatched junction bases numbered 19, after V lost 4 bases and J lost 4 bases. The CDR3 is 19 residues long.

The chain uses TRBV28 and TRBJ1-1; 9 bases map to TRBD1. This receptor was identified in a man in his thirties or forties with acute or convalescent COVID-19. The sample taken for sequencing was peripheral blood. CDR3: CASSSKGGTAGTGRTEAFF. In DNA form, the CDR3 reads TGTGCCAGCAGTTCAAAGGGGGGAACAGCCGGGACAGGGCGCACTGAAGCTTTCTTT.